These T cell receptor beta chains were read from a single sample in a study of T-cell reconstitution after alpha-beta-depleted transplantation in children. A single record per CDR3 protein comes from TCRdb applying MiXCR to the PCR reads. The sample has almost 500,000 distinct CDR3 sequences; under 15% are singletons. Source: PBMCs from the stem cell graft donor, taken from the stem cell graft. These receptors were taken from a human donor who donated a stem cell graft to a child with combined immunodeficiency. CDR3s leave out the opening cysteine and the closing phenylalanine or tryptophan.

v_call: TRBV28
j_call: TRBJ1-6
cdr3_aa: ASSFRRTNSPLH

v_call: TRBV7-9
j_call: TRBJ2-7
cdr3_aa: ASSLSISSYEQY

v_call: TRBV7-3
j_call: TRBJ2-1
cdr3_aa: ASSSSLAGGVGEQF

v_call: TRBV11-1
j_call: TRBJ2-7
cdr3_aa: ASSADRNYEQY

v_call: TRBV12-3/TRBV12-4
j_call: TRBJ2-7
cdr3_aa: ASSSLIAGSSYEQY

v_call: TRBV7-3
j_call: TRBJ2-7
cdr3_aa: ASSPIAGGTQEQY

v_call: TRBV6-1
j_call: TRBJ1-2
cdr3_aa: ASSEASGGGYGYT

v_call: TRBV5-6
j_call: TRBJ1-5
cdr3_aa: ASSLVGHLGPQH

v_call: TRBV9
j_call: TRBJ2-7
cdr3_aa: ASSVGPDKGPD

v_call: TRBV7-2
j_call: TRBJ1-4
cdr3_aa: ASSYRGFSNEKLF

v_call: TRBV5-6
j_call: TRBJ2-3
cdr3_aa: ASSFFLTGTFSTDTQY

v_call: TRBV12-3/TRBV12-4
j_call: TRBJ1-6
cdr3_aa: ASSFAGGNSPLH

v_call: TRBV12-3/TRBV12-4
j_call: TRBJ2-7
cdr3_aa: ASSLGTARPPYEQY

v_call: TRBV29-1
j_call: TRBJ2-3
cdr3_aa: SVEKGSREGTDTQY

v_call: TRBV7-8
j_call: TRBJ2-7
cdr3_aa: ASSLPPGASGGYEQY

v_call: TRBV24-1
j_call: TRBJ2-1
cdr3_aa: ATSGMSGSGVNEQF

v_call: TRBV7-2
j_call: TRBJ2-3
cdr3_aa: ASSSQGSGGADTQY

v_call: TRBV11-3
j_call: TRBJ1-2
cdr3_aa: ASSLDASNYGYT

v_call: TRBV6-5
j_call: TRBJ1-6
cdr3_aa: ASSFSGNSPLH

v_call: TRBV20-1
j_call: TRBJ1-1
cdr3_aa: SARNLRGVTEAF

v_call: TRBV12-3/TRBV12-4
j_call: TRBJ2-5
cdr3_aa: ASSPRGGHGETQY

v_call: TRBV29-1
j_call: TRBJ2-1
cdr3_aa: SVEGRFGNEQF

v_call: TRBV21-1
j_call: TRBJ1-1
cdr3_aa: ASSPRPKGNTEAF

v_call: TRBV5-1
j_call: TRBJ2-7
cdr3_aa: ASSRNENSGYEQY

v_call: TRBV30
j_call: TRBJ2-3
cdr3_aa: AWSGGQGADTQY

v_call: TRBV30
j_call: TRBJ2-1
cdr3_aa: ALETSHEQF

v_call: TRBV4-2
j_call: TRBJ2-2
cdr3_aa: ASSQEWGPGTGELF

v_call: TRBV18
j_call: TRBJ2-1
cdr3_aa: ASSPSGTGGPDEQF

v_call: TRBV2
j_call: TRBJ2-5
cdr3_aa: ASSEVGLAVYKETQY

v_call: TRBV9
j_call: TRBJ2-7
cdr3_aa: ASSRGGEYEQY

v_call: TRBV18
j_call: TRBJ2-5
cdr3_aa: ASSPPEGRGQETQY

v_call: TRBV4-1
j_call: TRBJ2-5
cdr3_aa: ASSQDRGLAGGQRETQY

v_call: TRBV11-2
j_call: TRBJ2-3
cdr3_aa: ASSLGIGTGADFPDTQY

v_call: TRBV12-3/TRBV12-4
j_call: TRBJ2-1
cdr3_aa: ASSRGAGSGRVEQF

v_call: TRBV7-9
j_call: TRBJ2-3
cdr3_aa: AIPGGPDTQY

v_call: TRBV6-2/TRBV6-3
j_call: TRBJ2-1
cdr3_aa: ASSLHGLAGGHEQF

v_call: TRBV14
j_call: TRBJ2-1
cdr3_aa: ASSQEGGGLLNEQF

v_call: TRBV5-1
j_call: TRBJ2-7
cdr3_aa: ASSLGAGDYEQY

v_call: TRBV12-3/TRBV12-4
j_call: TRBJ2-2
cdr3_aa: ASSPGAGELF

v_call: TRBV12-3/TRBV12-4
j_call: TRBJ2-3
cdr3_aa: ASSPDSPVHGDTQY

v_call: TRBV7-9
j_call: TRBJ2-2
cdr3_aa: ASTRSRTDTGELF

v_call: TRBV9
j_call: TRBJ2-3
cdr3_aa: ASSGRGFSTDTQY

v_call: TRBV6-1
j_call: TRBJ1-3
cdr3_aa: ASSEAPGNTIY

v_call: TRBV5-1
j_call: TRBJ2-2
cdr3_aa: ASSYGLAGELF

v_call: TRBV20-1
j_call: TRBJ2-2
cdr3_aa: SARDRGAYGELF

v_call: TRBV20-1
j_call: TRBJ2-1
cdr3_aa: SAEGLAGLDEQF

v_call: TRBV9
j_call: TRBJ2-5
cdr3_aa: ASSVGAREGQETQY

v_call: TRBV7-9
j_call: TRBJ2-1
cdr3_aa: ASRTSGLSYNEQF

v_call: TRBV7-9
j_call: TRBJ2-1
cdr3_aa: ASSLVGYMNEQF

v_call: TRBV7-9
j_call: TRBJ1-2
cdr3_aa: ASSSLADYGYT

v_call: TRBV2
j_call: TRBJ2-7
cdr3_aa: ASRGLPGQGLAYEQY

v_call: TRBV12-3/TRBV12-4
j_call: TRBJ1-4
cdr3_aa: ASSLIETADNEKLF

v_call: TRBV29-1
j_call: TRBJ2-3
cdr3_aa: SLPSGDSTDTQY

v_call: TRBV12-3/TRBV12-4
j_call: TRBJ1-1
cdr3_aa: ASSWTQGSPGAF

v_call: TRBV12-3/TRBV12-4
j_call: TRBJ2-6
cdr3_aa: ASTARSLYSSGANVLT